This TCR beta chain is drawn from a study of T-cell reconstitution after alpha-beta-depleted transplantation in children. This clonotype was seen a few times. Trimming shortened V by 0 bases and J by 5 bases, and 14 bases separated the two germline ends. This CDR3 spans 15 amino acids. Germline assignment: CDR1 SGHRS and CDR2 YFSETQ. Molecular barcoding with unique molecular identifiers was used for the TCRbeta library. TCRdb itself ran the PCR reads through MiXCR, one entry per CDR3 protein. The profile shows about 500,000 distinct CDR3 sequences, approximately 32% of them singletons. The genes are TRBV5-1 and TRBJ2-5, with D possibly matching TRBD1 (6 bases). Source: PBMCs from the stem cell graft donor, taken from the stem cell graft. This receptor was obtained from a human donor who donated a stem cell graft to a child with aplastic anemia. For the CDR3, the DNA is TGCGCCAGCAGCTTGGTACCACAGGGTTCGGAGACCCAGTACTTC. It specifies CASSLVPQGSETQYF.